This T cell receptor (beta chain) was retrieved from a study of blood T cell repertoires in COVID-19. Whole-study context: There were acute and convalescent COVID-19 samples, and they came from the United States, Italy and Spain. T cells, B-cell-depleted T cells, or PBMCs provided the cDNA or gDNA that served as material.

The authors' processing: It was from reference gene primer amplification that nucleated cell counts were estimated. This table comes from immunoSEQ multiplex PCR, and its TCRdb copy is limited to in-frame clones, with some not included. That table gives V, J and clone size, and the DNA gave D and trimming. The sample has some 220,000 clones, about 85% seen once. Material for sequencing was peripheral blood. The receptor's source is a woman aged 55 to 70 who had recovered from COVID-19.

CDR3 protein: CASSSTGTGGGYTF. In DNA form, the CDR3 reads TGCGCCAGCAGCTCCACCGGGACAGGGGGGGGCTACACCTTC. The chain couples TRBV5-1 to TRBJ1-2; the match to TRBD1 covers 11 bases. From germline, CDR1 is SGHRS and CDR2 YFSETQ. The CDR3 is 14 residues long. Trimming cost V 3 bases and J 8 bases; bases outside gene matches: 6.